This T cell receptor beta chain is from a study of T-cell reconstitution after alpha-beta-depleted transplantation in children. The library targeted TCRbeta and was prepared with unique molecular identifiers. TCRdb analysed the PCR reads with MiXCR anew, one entry per CDR3 protein. In the table there are about 210,000 distinct CDR3 sequences, about a sixth of which are singletons. Findings and caveats of the study: Once a year had passed after transplant, T-cell counts and diversity came mostly from newly produced T cells. Where alpha-beta T cells came from about two months after transplant was reportedly several hundred expanded graft clones. Recipient T cells and thymic progenitors that survived gave rise to the high TCRbeta diversity observed at day 60 in some patients.

Turning to this clonotype: Its cognate antigen is unknown.

The specimen was PBMCs, mostly from graft donor cells, collected 360 days after TCRalphabeta/CD19-depleted stem cell transplant. The receptor comes from a male patient aged 2 to 9 who had a stem cell transplant for acute lymphoblastic leukemia, so the T cells may come from the graft donor.

CDR3 nucleotides: TGTGCCAGCAGCCAAGTAAGCAGGGTTAGGGGCTACACCTTC. This translates into CASSQVSRVRGYTF. The V and J genes are TRBV3-1 and TRBJ1-2, with D perhaps matching TRBD1 (5 bases). V gave up 1 base and J gave up 8 bases, with 14 bases separating them. The germline CDR1 and CDR2 sequences are LGHDT and YNNKEL (reference sequence). CDR3 length: 14 amino acids.